The 32 T cell receptor beta chains below all came from one sample that was sequenced in a study of regulatory T cells in long-lasting Graves disease (dated by TCRdb to the early 2020s). The sample's time point label, in plain terms: persistent/refractory GD, antithyroid drugs over 5 years with positive TRAb. For both TCR sequencing and RNA sequencing, RNA was extracted from PBMCs using TRIzol. Preparation of the library involved multiplex PCR. Sequencing took place on an Illumina HiSeq 4000. TCR beta libraries were built with iRepertoire HTBI primers and Arm-PCR amplification of CDR3 regions. TCRdb ran its own pipeline on the public reads, namely fastp trimming at Q25 and MiXCR clone calling, and kept in-frame beta chains. Entries that share a CDR3 protein sequence are merged under the most common genes and DNA. This sample gives around 450,000 distinct CDR3 sequences in total; roughly 21% of them show up just once. The leading ten clones occupy about 6.6% of the sample.

Specimen: peripheral blood mononuclear cells (PBMCs), collected when the disease was refractory, from a patient treated with antithyroid drugs. Receptor source: a female donor with Graves disease.

This clonotype occurred a few times. The chain combines TRBV19 with TRBJ2-5; D might be TRBD1 (6 bases). Germline lookup yields CDR1 LNHDA and CDR2 SQIVND (reference sequence). The CDR3 covers 16 residues. The germline V and J ends were trimmed by 6 bases and 5 bases, with 22 bases remaining between them. The DNA for the CDR3 is TGTGCCAGTAGCCCCGCCCTGGACAGCCAGGGGGAGACCCAGTACTTC. Translated, it gives CASSPALDSQGETQYF. Based on the CDR3 plus reference TRBV19 and TRBJ2-5, the full variable domain is DGGITQSPKYLFRKEGQNVTLSCEQNLNHDAMYWYRQDPGQGLRLIYYSQIVNDFQKGDIAEGYSVSREKKESFPLTVTSAQKNPTAFYLCASSPALDSQGETQYFGPGTRLLVL.

This clonotype was picked up many times. V gene TRBV12-3 or TRBV12-4 combines with J gene TRBJ1-2; D is unresolved. The CDR3 is made up of 12 amino acids. With 8 bases removed from V and 9 bases from J, the gap between germline ends came to 16 bases. CDR3 in DNA: TGTGCCAGCGATGAAATGGGCCCGAGCTACACCTTC. Translated, it gives CASDEMGPSYTF.

The rearrangement links TRBV29-1 to TRBJ1-1, with unresolved D. Trimming pared 1 base from V and 0 bases from J, leaving 9 bases between. CDR3 length: 14 amino acids. The germline gives CDR1 SQVTM, CDR2 ANQGSEA. Here the CDR3 DNA reads TGCAGCGTTGAAGTGGAAGAAATGAACACTGAAGCTTTCTTT. Protein: CSVEVEEMNTEAFF.

The chain has TRBV28 and TRBJ2-3; unclear D gene. V was trimmed by 6 bases and J by 8 bases, leaving 6 bases between them. Germline V gives CDR1 MDHEN, CDR2 SYDVKM. This CDR3 has 10 amino acids. CDR3: CASRSGTQYF. The CDR3 nucleotides are TGTGCCAGCAGAAGTGGTACGCAGTATTTT. The full variable domain, its missing parts supplied by reference TRBV28 and TRBJ2-3, is DVKVTQSSRYLVKRTGEKVFLECVQDMDHENMFWYRQDPGLGLRLIYFSYDVKMKEKGDIPEGYSVSREKKERFSLILESASTNQTSMYLCASRSGTQYFGPGTRLTVL.

The chain joins TRBV3-1 to TRBJ1-6; 8 bases line up with TRBD1. V lost 5 bases and J lost 7; bases outside the gene matches: 4. CDR1 and CDR2 from the germline V gene are LGHDT and YNNKEL (reference sequence). The CDR3 is made up of 14 amino acids. In DNA, the CDR3 is TGTGCCAGCAGCGACAGGGGATCAAATTCACCCCTCCACTTT. Translation gives CASSDRGSNSPLHF.

In its sample, this clonotype was seen many times. The genes are TRBV12-3 or TRBV12-4 and TRBJ1-2; the D gene is possibly TRBD1 (6 bases). The CDR3 loop spans 15 amino acids. V was clipped by 6 bases and J by 4 bases, with 18 bases between them. The CDR3 DNA is TGTGCCAGCAGCACAGGACAGAGTCTTTCCTATGGCTACACCTTC. It translates to CASSTGQSLSYGYTF.

This clonotype showed up just a few times. The chain couples TRBV13 to TRBJ1-1, with D unresolved. CDR1 PRHDT and CDR2 FYEKMQ come from the germline V gene (reference sequence). Trimming stripped 1 base from V and 7 bases from J, with 10 bases between. This CDR3 spans 13 amino acids. The DNA for the CDR3 is TGTGCCAGCAGCTTAGTGAGCGATGGTGAAGCTTTCTTT. Protein sequence: CASSLVSDGEAFF.

This clonotype has at least ten counts. This rearrangement joins TRBV29-1 to TRBJ1-1, with 7 nucleotides matching TRBD1. The CDR3 is 13 amino acids. Germline lookup yields CDR1 SQVTM and CDR2 ANQGSEA. V gave up 7 bases and J gave up 1 base; unmatched junction bases: 6. CDR3 DNA: TGCAGCGCTGAGTCAGGGGGGAACACTGAAGCTTTCTTT. Its protein is CSAESGGNTEAFF.

The V and J genes are TRBV6-8 and TRBJ2-1, with TRBD2 identical over 10 bases. Germline assignment: CDR1 MNHGY and CDR2 SAAAGT. Losses at the gene ends were 5 bases for V and 6 bases for J; bases not matched to a gene: 4. This CDR3 contains 14 residues. CDR3 bases: TGTGCCAGCAGTACTAGCGGGATAAGCAATGAGCAGTTCTTC. Translated, it gives CASSTSGISNEQFF.

This clonotype was seen a few times. V is TRBV3-1 and J is TRBJ2-7; D perhaps matches TRBD2 (5 bases). V was cut by 8 bases and J by 0 bases, with 14 bases left in between. Per germline, CDR1 LGHDT and CDR2 YNNKEL (reference sequence). This CDR3 spans 14 amino acids. The DNA for the CDR3 is TGTGCCAGCGAGGGTGGAGGAGACTCCTACGAGCAGTACTTC. Residues: CASEGGGDSYEQYF.

Note on this clonotype: Just one base apart from a much larger clone, this may be a read error. The chain joins TRBV20-1 to TRBJ2-7; 8 nucleotides agree with TRBD1. The CDR3 contains 13 residues. CDR1 DFQATT and CDR2 SNEGSKA come from the germline V gene (reference sequence). The CDR3 coding sequence is TGCAGTGCTAGCCCGACAGGGGTCGATAAGCAGCACTTC. This translates into CSASPTGVDKQHF.

The chain is built from TRBV20-1 and TRBJ2-5, with D perhaps TRBD2 (6 bases). This CDR3 is 10 amino acids long. V was shortened by 2 bases and J by 9 bases, with 7 bases between the two germline ends. Germline V gene sequence: CDR1 DFQATT, CDR2 SNEGSKA (reference sequence). The CDR3 DNA is TGCAGTGCTAGACGCGGGGCCCAGTACTTC. Its protein is CSARRGAQYF.

This clonotype was observed a few times. The chain has TRBV20-1 and TRBJ1-2, with D uncertain. Germline CDR1 reads DFQATT; CDR2 reads SNEGSKA (reference sequence). This CDR3 has 14 amino acids. Trimming stripped 3 bases from V and 2 bases from J, with 13 bases between. The CDR3 loop reads CSASKGDKNYGYTF. The CDR3 DNA follows: TGCAGTGCTAGCAAGGGAGACAAGAACTATGGCTACACCTTC.

As DNA, the CDR3 is TGTGCCAGCAGCCAAGACGCTAGCGGGGCCGACCAAGAGACCCAGTACTTC. Its protein is CASSQDASGADQETQYF. The chain links TRBV3-1 to TRBJ2-5, with 9 nucleotides matching TRBD2. Germline-derived CDR1 and CDR2 are LGHDT and YNNKEL (reference sequence). V lost 0 bases and J lost 0; bases outside the gene matches: 5. This CDR3 contains 17 residues.

The chain employs TRBV11-3 and TRBJ2-1, with 10 positions matching TRBD1. CDR1 is SGHNT, CDR2 YENEEA, per germline. This CDR3 contains 15 residues. The trim removed 3 bases at V and 5 bases at J, leaving 4 bases unmatched. The CDR3 spells CASSFMGQGNNEQFF. The CDR3 DNA reads as TGTGCCAGCAGCTTCATGGGACAGGGGAACAATGAGCAGTTCTTC.

This clonotype was counted a few times. The chain links TRBV18 to TRBJ2-5, with D possibly being TRBD2 (5 bases). Germline V gene data show CDR1 as KGHSH and CDR2 as LQKENI. Trimming pared 0 bases from V and 0 bases from J, leaving 8 bases between. This CDR3 spans 15 amino acids. In DNA, the CDR3 is TGTGCCAGCTCACCACCGACGGACTACCAAGAGACCCAGTACTTC. Its translation is CASSPPTDYQETQYF. The whole variable domain, remainder taken from reference TRBV18 and TRBJ2-5, is NAGVMQNPRHLVRRRGQEARLRCSPMKGHSHVYWYRQLPEEGLKFMVYLQKENIIDESGMPKERFSAEFPKEGPSILRIQQVVRGDSAAYFCASSPPTDYQETQYFGPGTRLLVL.

This clonotype was found many times. V and J are TRBV2 and TRBJ1-1; no definite D call. V lost 6 bases and J lost 0, with 11 bases in between. Germline V lookup: CDR1 SNHLY, CDR2 FYNNEI. This CDR3 spans 14 amino acids. CDR3 sequence (DNA): TGTGCCAGCAGCCCCCTTGGGATGAACACTGAAGCTTTCTTT. Protein: CASSPLGMNTEAFF.

This clonotype was observed at least ten times. The chain combines TRBV12-3 or TRBV12-4 with TRBJ1-1; D is possibly TRBD1 (5 bases). This CDR3 spans 14 amino acids. V lost 7 bases and J 1 base, leaving 13 bases between the germline ends. CDR3 bases: TGTGCCAGCACCTTAACAGGCCCGAACACTGAAGCTTTCTTT. It is translated as CASTLTGPNTEAFF.

This clonotype came up a few times. The chain employs TRBV5-1 and TRBJ2-6; D possibly corresponds to TRBD1 (5 bases). Germline lookup yields CDR1 SGHRS and CDR2 YFSETQ. The V end was cut by 2 bases, the J end by 1 base, with 7 bases between. The CDR3 contains 15 residues. The CDR3 region is CASSLQVSGANVLTF. The CDR3 DNA reads TGCGCCAGCAGCTTACAGGTTTCTGGGGCCAACGTCCTGACTTTC.

This clonotype was counted only a few times. V usage is TRBV27 and J usage is TRBJ2-1, with D maybe TRBD1 (5 bases). Germline CDR1 and CDR2: MNHEY and SMNVEV (reference sequence). This CDR3 is built from 14 residues. V dropped 9 bases and J dropped 0 bases, with 12 bases sitting between them. The CDR3 spells CASRGVSSYNEQFF. CDR3 DNA: TGTGCCAGTAGGGGCGTGAGCTCCTACAATGAGCAGTTCTTC.

In its sample, this clonotype was seen many times. This chain connects TRBV6-5 to TRBJ1-1, with unresolved D. The length of the CDR3 is 14 residues. V lost 0 bases and J lost 4, with 9 bases in between. CDR1 MNHEY and CDR2 SVGAGI come from the germline V gene. The CDR3 here is CASSYSGVSTEAFF. In DNA, the CDR3 is TGTGCCAGCAGTTACTCTGGGGTCAGCACTGAAGCTTTCTTT.

There are many counts of this clonotype. This CDR3 reads CATSDSEDYGYTF. Here the CDR3 DNA reads TGTGCCACCAGTGACAGCGAGGACTATGGCTACACCTTC. This rearrangement joins TRBV24-1 to TRBJ1-2; D is uncertain. The CDR3 covers 13 residues. Germline loops: CDR1 KGHDR, CDR2 SFDVKD. V was clipped by 4 bases and J by 3 bases, with 8 bases between them.

In its sample, this clonotype was seen a few times. The chain carries TRBV6-1 and TRBJ2-3; D may be TRBD1 (5 bases). CDR1 MNHNS and CDR2 SASEGT come from the germline V gene. V shed 2 bases and J shed 0 bases, with 9 bases lying between them. The length of the CDR3 is 15 residues. This chain's CDR3 is CASSEQGYSTDTQYF. As DNA, the CDR3 is TGTGCCAGCAGTGAACAGGGATATAGCACAGATACGCAGTATTTT.

The chain has TRBV18 and TRBJ1-4, with D possibly matching TRBD1 (5 bases). CDR3 size: 14 residues. V shed 2 bases and J shed 6 bases, with 10 bases lying between them. Germline V gene sequence: CDR1 KGHSH, CDR2 LQKENI. The CDR3 DNA is TGTGCCAGCTCACCAAACGGGGCTGATGAAAAACTGTTTTTT. Its protein product is CASSPNGADEKLFF.

This clonotype was seen ten or more times. The rearrangement joins TRBV5-1 to TRBJ2-7, with 13 bases lining up with TRBD2. Germline V CDR1 and CDR2: SGHRS, YFSETQ. The J segment lost 6 bases and the V segment lost 4 bases, leaving 10 bases of the junction unmatched. CDR3 size: 16 residues. The CDR3 loop is CASSTATGLAGFEQYF. CDR3 DNA: TGCGCCAGCAGCACAGCGACGGGACTAGCGGGATTCGAGCAGTACTTC.

Only a few counts were recorded for this clonotype. This sequence joins TRBV6-1 and TRBJ2-5, with TRBD1 identical over 8 bases. V shed 6 bases and J 3 bases; nucleotides not matched to a gene: 3. CDR1 is MNHNS and CDR2 is SASEGT in the germline V gene. The CDR3 length is 13 residues. The CDR3 nucleotides read TGTGCCAGCAGGGCGGACAGGGAAGAGACCCAGTACTTC. Protein sequence: CASRADREETQYF.

The chain carries TRBV20-1 and TRBJ2-2; D not resolved. This CDR3 region has 15 residues. In germline, CDR1 is DFQATT, CDR2 SNEGSKA (reference sequence). With 7 bases removed from V and 6 bases from J, the gap between germline ends came to 21 bases. Written as DNA, the CDR3 is TGCAGTGTGTTAGGGCTGGAAAATGGGTCCGGGGAGCTGTTTTTT. This codes for CSVLGLENGSGELFF.

The chain couples TRBV19 to TRBJ1-5; unclear D gene. The CDR3 has 19 amino acids. Germline V gives CDR1 LNHDA, CDR2 SQIVND (reference sequence). The V end lost 0 bases, the J end lost 1 base, and 19 bases lay between the germline ends. CDR3 amino acids: CASSIDLWVPGRSNQPQHF. The CDR3, as DNA: TGTGCCAGTAGTATAGATCTTTGGGTACCCGGGAGAAGCAATCAGCCCCAGCATTTT.

This clonotype was seen many times. J is TRBJ2-6 and V is TRBV13; D remains unclear. The CDR3 contains 17 residues. Trimming took 4 bases from V and 4 from J, leaving 17 bases between them. Germline-derived CDR1 and CDR2 are PRHDT and FYEKMQ (reference sequence). The CDR3 sequence is CASSSPSQETGANVLTF. CDR3 nucleotides: TGTGCCAGCAGCTCCCCATCTCAGGAAACAGGGGCCAACGTCCTGACTTTC.

The chain uses TRBV12-3 or TRBV12-4 and TRBJ1-2; no reliable D call. This CDR3 spans 15 amino acids. The V end lost 8 bases, the J end lost 0 bases, and 16 bases lay between the germline ends. The CDR3 region is CASSPPGFSNYGYTF. In DNA form, the CDR3 reads TGTGCCAGCTCGCCCCCGGGATTTTCTAACTATGGCTACACCTTC.

The rearrangement links TRBV2 to TRBJ2-7; TRBD1 aligns across 9 bases. CDR3 size: 14 residues. Trimming at V came to 2 bases and at J to 6 bases, leaving 5 bases not matched to a gene. The germline CDR1 and CDR2 sequences are SNHLY and FYNNEI. In DNA form, the CDR3 reads TGTGCCAGCAGTGAACGGGGACAGGGTCCCGAGCAGTACTTC. Protein sequence: CASSERGQGPEQYF. The full variable domain, completed using reference TRBV2 and TRBJ2-7, is EPEVTQTPSHQVTQMGQEVILRCVPISNHLYFYWYRQILGQKVEFLVSFYNNEISEKSEIFDDQFSVERPDGSNFTLKIRSTKLEDSAMYFCASSERGQGPEQYFGPGTRLTVT.

This clonotype was observed a handful of times. This chain uses TRBV19 with TRBJ1-1, with 7 bases that match TRBD1. Germline V gene data show CDR1 as LNHDA and CDR2 as SQIVND (reference sequence). With V trimmed by 5 bases and J by 7 bases, 16 bases remained unmatched. The CDR3 is 16 amino acids. The CDR3 coding sequence is TGTGCCAGTAGTCAGAGGCAAACAGGGGCGCGGGGTGAAGCTTTCTTT. Protein: CASSQRQTGARGEAFF.